This TCR beta chain derives from a study of blood T cells in healthy people across ages. For the second PCR, which ran for about 7 to 11 cycles, a sample-barcoded 5' primer and a J-beta primer mix were used. TCRdb re-derived calls from the 5' RACE reads in MiXCR, one entry per CDR3 protein. In the table there are 1.5 million to 1.9 million distinct CDR3 sequences, approximately 42% of which are singletons. The sample holds many counts of this clonotype. This CDR3 comprises 10 residues. Trimming stripped 7 bases from V and 4 bases from J, with 5 bases between. CDR1 is SQVTM and CDR2 is ANQGSEA in the germline V gene. Every donor provided approximately 10 milliliters of peripheral blood.

The rearrangement uses TRBV29-1 and TRBJ2-1; the D is unclear. The sequenced sample consisted of blood. The sequence was collected from a woman aged 18-29 years in good health. The CDR3 DNA sequence: TGCAGCGCCTTTTACAATGAGCAGTTCTTC. Its translation is CSAFYNEQFF.